The 4 T cell receptor beta chains listed next were all sequenced from one sample in a study of human T cells and chemical hapten exposure. TCRdb itself ran the 5' RACE reads through MiXCR, one entry per CDR3 protein. The sample records approximately 140,000 distinct CDR3 sequences, around 4.1% being singletons. Before extraction, the whole blood was not fractionated, and total RNA was taken from it. These receptors were collected from a female donor in good health.

The sample holds one count of this clonotype. This may be a read error: a much more frequent sequence differs by one nucleotide. The V gene is TRBV3-1, the J gene TRBJ2-5; weak D call: TRBD1 (6 bases). The CDR3 extends over 19 amino acids. Trimming took off 3 bases at V and 2 bases at J, with 25 bases between the two ends. Germline-derived CDR1 and CDR2 are LGHDT and YNNKEL (reference sequence). The CDR3 sequence: CASSQVAPHSRTEQETQYF. The CDR3 coding sequence is TGTGCCAGCAGCCAGGTGGCCCCGCACAGCCGGACAGAACAAGAGACCCAGTACTTC.

This clonotype was seen a few times. The rearrangement uses TRBV18 and TRBJ1-2, with 9 bases identical to TRBD1. Trimming cost V 3 bases and J 6 bases; bases outside gene matches: 11. The CDR3 is 16 residues long. CDR1 is KGHSH, CDR2 LQKENI, per germline. CDR3 nucleotide sequence: TGTGCCAGCTCACCCCCGGGACAGGGTGGAGAGGATGGCTACACCTTC. This codes for CASSPPGQGGEDGYTF.

Many counts were recorded for this clonotype. The chain's CDR3 is CSAPDLYTEAFF. CDR3 in DNA: TGCAGTGCGCCCGACTTGTACACTGAAGCTTTCTTT. The rearrangement uses TRBV20-1 and TRBJ1-1; D call uncertain. The CDR3 length is 12 residues. The germline V and J ends were trimmed by 6 bases and 3 bases, with 11 bases remaining between them. Germline CDR1 reads DFQATT; CDR2 reads SNEGSKA (reference sequence).

There are a few counts of this clonotype. The chain has TRBV5-1 and TRBJ2-5, with D maybe TRBD2 (5 bases). From germline, CDR1 is SGHRS and CDR2 YFSETQ. The CDR3 loop spans 12 amino acids. V was trimmed by 3 bases and J by 5 bases, leaving 8 bases between them. CDR3: CASSSRGETQYF. CDR3 DNA: TGCGCCAGCAGCTCCCGAGGGGAGACCCAGTACTTC.